Presented here are 23 T cell receptor beta chains from one specimen sequenced in a study of human thymus T cells. Corrective cardiac surgery supplied the resected thymus tissue. TCRdb's table, derived via immunoSEQ multiplex PCR, lists solely in-frame clones and lacks some. This table holds tens of thousands of clones, roughly 95% found once. Sequencing was done on a sample of thymus tissue. Receptors originate from a girl under three years old with a congenital heart defect but otherwise immunologically healthy.

This sequence joins TRBV6-5 and TRBJ1-1, with TRBD1 as a possible D gene (5 bases). Deletions cut 4 bases from V and 1 base from J, with 10 bases between. The CDR3 extends over 14 amino acids. Germline V lookup: CDR1 MNHEY, CDR2 SVGAGI. CDR3 loop: CASSSREGNTEAFF. CDR3 DNA sequence: TGTGCCAGCAGTTCCAGGGAGGGGAACACTGAAGCTTTCTTT.

The chain recombines TRBV10-1 with TRBJ2-7, with 7 positions matching TRBD1. The CDR3 length is 20 residues. The V and J ends lost 2 bases and 8 bases, in that order; junction bases with no gene match: 27. Germline CDR1 and CDR2: WNHNN and SYGVQD (reference sequence). The CDR3 loop reads CASSEGFGTAKEGSTSKQYF. DNA for the CDR3: TGCGCCAGCAGTGAGGGGTTCGGGACAGCCAAAGAGGGATCTACGAGCAAGCAGTACTTC.

The chain recombines TRBV28 with TRBJ1-4; perhaps TRBD1 as D (5 bases). CDR3 length equals 15 residues. Germline values: CDR1 MDHEN, CDR2 SYDVKM. V was clipped by 2 bases and J by 4 bases, with 11 bases between them. This chain's CDR3 is CASSLSRADNEKLFF. The CDR3 bases are TGTGCCAGCAGTTTAAGCAGGGCGGATAATGAAAAACTGTTTTTT.

The chain uses TRBV5-1 and TRBJ1-1; TRBD1 might be the D (5 bases). V gave up 2 bases and J gave up 3 bases, with 20 bases separating them. Looked up from germline, CDR1 is SGHRS and CDR2 is YFSETQ. There are 17 residues in the CDR3. This chain's CDR3 is CASSFPPRKGADTEAFF. DNA of the CDR3: TGCGCCAGCAGCTTCCCACCCCGAAAAGGGGCGGACACTGAAGCTTTCTTT.

The chain links TRBV28 to TRBJ1-2; 12 bases are shared with TRBD1. The length of the CDR3 is 16 residues. J was trimmed by 6 bases and V by 7 bases; bases with no gene match: 12. Germline V gives CDR1 MDHEN, CDR2 SYDVKM. The CDR3 coding sequence is TGTGCCAGCACCGGGGACAGGGGGCGCAGAAGGCATGGCTACACCTTC. Its protein is CASTGDRGRRRHGYTF.

The chain links TRBV14 to TRBJ2-7; the match to TRBD1 covers 10 bases. The junction had 8 bases not matched to a gene; V was cut back by 4 bases and J by 5 bases. CDR3 length: 15 amino acids. Germline assignment: CDR1 SGHDN and CDR2 FVKESK. The CDR3 reads CASSPQTGGMDEQYF. CDR3 nucleotide sequence: TGTGCCAGCAGCCCTCAGACAGGGGGCATGGACGAGCAGTACTTC.

V usage is TRBV7-6 and J usage is TRBJ2-5; D is undetermined. The length of the CDR3 is 12 residues. The ends were cut back, 0 bases at V and 8 bases at J, with 7 bases in the middle. The germline V gene has CDR1 SGHVS and CDR2 FNYEAQ. The CDR3, as DNA: TGTGCCAGCAGCTTAGCGGGCCTCACCCAGTACTTC. It translates to CASSLAGLTQYF.

J is TRBJ2-5 and V is TRBV6-1; 8 bases agree with TRBD2. The V and J ends lost 1 base and 4 bases, in that order; junction bases with no gene match: 11. CDR1 is MNHNS, CDR2 SASEGT, per germline. The CDR3 runs to 17 residues. The CDR3 DNA sequence: TGTGCCAGCAGTGAAGGGAGGAGCGGGAGTCTGCGAGAGACCCAGTACTTC. Translating it yields CASSEGRSGSLRETQYF.

The rearrangement joins TRBV10-3 to TRBJ1-5, with D maybe TRBD1 (5 bases). The CDR3 consists of 14 residues. Germline-derived CDR1 and CDR2 are ENHRY and SYGVKD. With 5 bases removed from V and 0 bases from J, the gap between germline ends came to 8 bases. Here the CDR3 DNA reads TGTGCCATCAGTCAAGGGGATAGCAATCAGCCCCAGCATTTT. Amino acids: CAISQGDSNQPQHF.

This CDR3 is CSAVGQTRSYGYTF. Written as DNA, the CDR3 is TGCAGCGCAGTGGGACAGACCCGTAGTTATGGCTACACCTTC. This rearrangement joins TRBV29-1 to TRBJ1-2; TRBD1 aligns across 7 bases. J lost 5 bases, V lost 7 bases, and 13 bases had no gene match. CDR1 SQVTM and CDR2 ANQGSEA come from the germline V gene. The CDR3 spans 14 residues.

The chain combines TRBV6-6 with TRBJ2-7; unclear D gene. Germline V gene sequence: CDR1 MNHNY, CDR2 SVGAGI (reference sequence). This CDR3 is 11 amino acids long. Trimming removed 7 bases from V and 5 bases from J, with 9 bases in between. The chain's CDR3 is CASKNRHEQYF. The CDR3 DNA follows: TGTGCCAGCAAAAATCGTCACGAGCAGTACTTC.

The chain uses TRBV5-1 and TRBJ2-1; 8 nucleotides match TRBD1. The length of the CDR3 is 15 residues. Per germline, CDR1 SGHRS and CDR2 YFSETQ. V lost 5 bases and J lost 7; bases outside the gene matches: 11. The CDR3 coding sequence is TGCGCCAGCAGTTCCGGGACAGGTAAATGGAATGAGCAGTTCTTC. It specifies CASSSGTGKWNEQFF. The full variable domain, in which reference TRBV5-1 and TRBJ2-1 provide the parts outside the CDR3, is KAGVTQTPRYLIKTRGQQVTLSCSPISGHRSVSWYQQTPGQGLQFLFEYFSETQRNKGNFPGRFSGRQFSNSRSEMNVSTLELGDSALYLCASSSGTGKWNEQFFGPGTRLTVL.

The V and J genes are TRBV28 and TRBJ2-7; D is perhaps TRBD2 (5 bases). CDR1 and CDR2 from the germline V gene are MDHEN and SYDVKM. Trimming removed 3 bases from V and 1 base from J, with 16 bases in between. CDR3 size: 16 residues. CDR3 nucleotides: TGTGCCAGCAGTTTGTGGGCGGGCGCACCTTCCTACGAGCAGTACTTC. Protein product: CASSLWAGAPSYEQYF.

This rearrangement joins TRBV28 to TRBJ2-1; 8 bases are shared with TRBD2. The CDR3 is 16 amino acids. V gave up 6 bases and J gave up 1 base; unmatched junction bases: 8. CDR1 and CDR2 from the germline V gene are MDHEN and SYDVKM. CDR3: CASSQAGVGSYNEQFF. The CDR3 DNA reads TGTGCCAGCAGCCAAGCGGGAGTCGGGTCCTACAATGAGCAGTTCTTC. The whole variable domain, filled in from reference TRBV28 and TRBJ2-1, reads DVKVTQSSRYLVKRTGEKVFLECVQDMDHENMFWYRQDPGLGLRLIYFSYDVKMKEKGDIPEGYSVSREKKERFSLILESASTNQTSMYLCASSQAGVGSYNEQFFGPGTRLTVL.

The gene calls are TRBV28 and TRBJ1-5; D unresolved. Germline loops: CDR1 MDHEN, CDR2 SYDVKM. The CDR3 totals 17 residues. V gave up 6 bases and J gave up 1 base, with 19 bases separating them. The CDR3 region has the DNA TGTGCCAGCAGAGATCTCCCCGGCACAGAAAGCAATCAGCCCCAGCATTTT. It yields the protein CASRDLPGTESNQPQHF.

The V and J genes are TRBV10-3 and TRBJ2-1; TRBD2 matches 7 bases. Germline loops: CDR1 ENHRY, CDR2 SYGVKD. This CDR3 region has 17 residues. With 3 bases clipped from V and 2 bases from J, the junction kept 10 bases outside the gene matches. This CDR3 reads CAISDPRGRAAYNEQFF. The CDR3 DNA follows: TGTGCCATCAGTGACCCCCGGGGGAGGGCCGCCTACAATGAGCAGTTCTTC.

The chain uses TRBV5-1 and TRBJ2-5, with TRBD2 identical over 7 bases. Germline trimming cut 5 bases from V and 6 bases from J; bases unmatched to any gene: 16. The germline V gene has CDR1 SGHRS and CDR2 YFSETQ. The CDR3 covers 16 residues. CDR3 bases: TGCGCCAGCAGGGGGGTCCCGGGACTAACCCCCAAGACCCAGTACTTC. This encodes CASRGVPGLTPKTQYF.

This chain connects TRBV6-5 to TRBJ2-7, with D possibly being TRBD1 or TRBD2 (5 bases each). The CDR3 is made up of 15 amino acids. The V end was cut by 6 bases, the J end by 2 bases, with 17 bases between. The germline V gene has CDR1 MNHEY and CDR2 SVGAGI. As DNA, the CDR3 is TGTGCCAGCAGCTCGGGACGACTAAATACCTACGAGCAGTACTTC. Amino acids: CASSSGRLNTYEQYF.

The rearrangement uses TRBV7-2 and TRBJ2-3; D is uncertain. The CDR3 contains 12 residues. V lost 1 base and J lost 4, with 3 bases in between. Per germline, CDR1 SGHTA and CDR2 FQGNSA. As DNA, the CDR3 is TGTGCCAGCAGCTTAGGAGCAGATACGCAGTATTTT. Translating gives CASSLGADTQYF.

The V call is TRBV15, the J call TRBJ2-3; D unresolved. Germline assignment: CDR1 LNHNV and CDR2 YYDKDF (reference sequence). V was trimmed by 2 bases and J by 5 bases, leaving 17 bases between them. The length of the CDR3 is 16 residues. Here the CDR3 reads CATSRRLTLVVDTQYF. The CDR3 coding sequence is TGTGCCACCAGCAGAAGACTGACCCTAGTGGTAGATACGCAGTATTTT.

The chain uses TRBV29-1 and TRBJ2-5; TRBD2 aligns across 16 bases. The length of the CDR3 is 16 residues. The germline gives CDR1 SQVTM, CDR2 ANQGSEA. V dropped 6 bases and J dropped 4; count of bases not matched to a gene: 8. The CDR3 DNA is TGCAGCGTAGGGGGACTAGCGGGAGGGCCCCCAGAGACCCAGTACTTC. This codes for CSVGGLAGGPPETQYF.

This clone has a single count. V usage is TRBV10-1 and J usage is TRBJ2-7; 8 bases match TRBD2. J gave up 0 bases and V 0 bases, and 4 bases lay outside the gene matches. The CDR3 loop spans 16 amino acids. Looked up from germline, CDR1 is WNHNN and CDR2 is SYGVQD (reference sequence). CDR3 DNA sequence: TGCGCCAGCAGTGAGTCGCGGGGGACTAGCTCCTACGAGCAGTACTTC. Translated, it gives CASSESRGTSSYEQYF.

The rearrangement uses TRBV7-2 and TRBJ2-3; 10 positions match TRBD2. The junction had 9 bases not matched to a gene; V was cut back by 4 bases and J by 2 bases. This CDR3 is built from 17 residues. Germline V gene lookup returns CDR1 SGHTA and CDR2 FQGNSA. This chain's CDR3 is CASSSDVAGGPTDTQYF. DNA of the CDR3: TGTGCCAGCAGCTCAGACGTAGCGGGAGGCCCCACAGATACGCAGTATTTT.